The 14 T cell receptor beta chains given below trace back to one sample, sequenced in a study of CD4+ T cells in melanoma. Measured with immunoSEQ multiplex PCR; TCRdb has only the in-frame clones, and not every one. The sample lists roughly 10,000 clones; roughly four fifths were seen once. Sequenced sample: cells from a culture (not recorded whether cultured in vitro). The origin of the receptors is a human donor with melanoma.

This chain links TRBV6-5 with TRBJ1-2; unclear D gene. Germline V gene data show CDR1 as MNHEY and CDR2 as SVGAGI. The CDR3 is made up of 15 amino acids. V lost 2 bases to trimming and J lost 4 bases, with 14 bases between them. The CDR3 DNA reads TGTGCCAGCAGTTACGGGCACCGCGGAACCTATGGCTACACCTTC. Translated, it gives CASSYGHRGTYGYTF.

As to this clone: This sample includes further DNA sequences coding for the same CDR3. This rearrangement joins TRBV7-3 to TRBJ2-3; D is uncertain. CDR3 size: 13 residues. Germline V lookup: CDR1 SGHTA, CDR2 FQGTGA. Deletions cut 2 bases from V and 3 bases from J, with 6 bases between. The CDR3 DNA reads TGTGCCAGCAGCTTAGCGCGGACAGATACGCAGTATTTT. It yields the protein CASSLARTDTQYF.

Concerning this clone: Other DNA sequences in the same sample also yield this CDR3. CDR3 sequence (DNA): TGTGCCAGCAGTTCTAATTGGAACACTGAAGCTTTCTTT. Amino acid sequence: CASSSNWNTEAFF. The chain has TRBV6-4 and TRBJ1-1; D unclear. CDR1 and CDR2 (germline): MRHNA, SNTAGT. The CDR3 loop spans 13 amino acids. The V end was cut by 5 bases, the J end by 1 base, with 8 bases between.

The chain has TRBV7-3 and TRBJ1-6; D remains unclear. The CDR3 contains 14 residues. Germline V gene lookup returns CDR1 SGHTA and CDR2 FQGTGA. V was shortened by 5 bases and J by 7 bases, with 12 bases between the two germline ends. The CDR3 reads CASSAFGGNSPLHF. The CDR3 nucleotides read TGTGCCAGCAGCGCCTTTGGAGGGAATTCACCCCTCCACTTT.

The gene calls are TRBV15 and TRBJ1-1; D is unclear. The germline V gene has CDR1 LNHNV and CDR2 YYDKDF (reference sequence). V dropped 2 bases and J dropped 5 bases, with 15 bases sitting between them. This CDR3 has 15 amino acids. The CDR3 nucleotides are TGTGCCACCAGCAGATCCGATCCTGGAGGAACTGAAGCTTTCTTT. Residues: CATSRSDPGGTEAFF.

This chain connects TRBV5-1 to TRBJ1-1; D gene unclear. Trimming took 2 bases from V and 0 from J, leaving 5 bases between them. Germline CDR1 SGHRS, CDR2 YFSETQ. This CDR3 has 13 residues. CDR3 in DNA: TGCGCCAGCAGCTTAAGTCTGAACACTGAAGCTTTCTTT. Protein product: CASSLSLNTEAFF.

The V gene is TRBV3-1 (or the pseudogene TRBV3-2), the J gene TRBJ1-3; tentatively, D is TRBD1 (6 bases). Germline V gene lookup returns CDR1 LGHDT and CDR2 YNNKEL (reference sequence). The CDR3 contains 15 residues. Trimming shortened V by 1 base and J by 3 bases, and 10 bases separated the two germline ends. CDR3 amino acids: CASSQGQGFGNTIYF. The CDR3 DNA reads TGTGCCAGCAGCCAAGGGCAGGGGTTTGGAAACACCATATATTTT.

The chain is built from TRBV7-8 and TRBJ2-1; TRBD2 agrees at 12 bases. The germline V gene has CDR1 SGHVS and CDR2 FQNEAQ. After removal of 4 bases from V and 5 bases from J, the junction contained 12 bases not matched to a gene. This CDR3 has 18 amino acids. The CDR3 protein is CASSSRLAGAHPDNEQFF. For the CDR3, the DNA is TGTGCCAGCAGCTCCCGACTAGCGGGGGCCCATCCCGACAATGAGCAGTTCTTC.

This chain links TRBV21-1 with TRBJ1-4; no DNA check was done on the table's D call, TRBD1. TRBV21-1 is flagged as a pseudogene. The CDR3 consists of 10 residues. As DNA, the CDR3 is TGTGCCAGCAGCGTACGACAGGGAAATTTT. Translating it yields CASSVRQGNF.

This chain uses TRBV19 with TRBJ2-2; TRBD1 aligns across 10 bases. V shed 7 bases and J 4 bases; nucleotides not matched to a gene: 3. The germline CDR1 and CDR2 sequences are LNHDA and SQIVND (reference sequence). The CDR3 covers 14 residues. CDR3 in amino acids: CASKRQGATGELFF. In DNA form, the CDR3 reads TGTGCCAGTAAGAGACAGGGGGCCACCGGGGAGCTGTTTTTT. The variable domain in full, with the rest retrieved from reference TRBV19 and TRBJ2-2, is DGGITQSPKYLFRKEGQNVTLSCEQNLNHDAMYWYRQDPGQGLRLIYYSQIVNDFQKGDIAEGYSVSREKKESFPLTVTSAQKNPTAFYLCASKRQGATGELFFGEGSRLTVL.

The chain has TRBV19 and TRBJ1-4; possibly TRBD1 for D (5 bases). The CDR3 totals 16 residues. The V gene's germline CDR1 is LNHDA and CDR2 SQIVND (reference sequence). V dropped 3 bases and J dropped 4 bases, with 15 bases sitting between them. CDR3 in amino acids: CASSIIQTAFNEKLFF. The DNA for the CDR3 is TGTGCCAGTAGTATCATTCAGACAGCCTTTAATGAAAAACTGTTTTTT.

The gene calls are TRBV11-2 and TRBJ1-1, with a weak D call TRBD1 (6 bases). The V end was cut by 1 base, the J end by 5 bases, with 8 bases between. The length of the CDR3 is 13 residues. Germline values: CDR1 SGHAT, CDR2 FQNNGV. CDR3 protein: CASSLGQVTEAFF. In DNA form, the CDR3 reads TGTGCCAGCAGCTTAGGACAGGTTACTGAAGCTTTCTTT.

V usage is TRBV4-1 and J usage is TRBJ1-1; D might be TRBD1 (5 bases). The CDR3 contains 16 residues. V lost 1 base and J lost 8, with 20 bases in between. Germline assignment: CDR1 MGHRA and CDR2 YSYEKL. The CDR3 region is CASSQVTGRRGGEAFF. CDR3 nucleotide sequence: TGCGCCAGCAGCCAAGTTACGGGACGAAGGGGCGGAGAAGCTTTCTTT.

This chain uses TRBV5-1 with TRBJ1-4; no definite D call. Germline loops: CDR1 SGHRS, CDR2 YFSETQ. This CDR3 has 15 residues. V lost 7 bases to trimming and J lost 6 bases, with 19 bases between them. The CDR3 loop reads CASAGTGSSYEKLFF. The CDR3 DNA follows: TGCGCCAGCGCCGGAACCGGGTCGAGTTATGAAAAACTGTTTTTT.